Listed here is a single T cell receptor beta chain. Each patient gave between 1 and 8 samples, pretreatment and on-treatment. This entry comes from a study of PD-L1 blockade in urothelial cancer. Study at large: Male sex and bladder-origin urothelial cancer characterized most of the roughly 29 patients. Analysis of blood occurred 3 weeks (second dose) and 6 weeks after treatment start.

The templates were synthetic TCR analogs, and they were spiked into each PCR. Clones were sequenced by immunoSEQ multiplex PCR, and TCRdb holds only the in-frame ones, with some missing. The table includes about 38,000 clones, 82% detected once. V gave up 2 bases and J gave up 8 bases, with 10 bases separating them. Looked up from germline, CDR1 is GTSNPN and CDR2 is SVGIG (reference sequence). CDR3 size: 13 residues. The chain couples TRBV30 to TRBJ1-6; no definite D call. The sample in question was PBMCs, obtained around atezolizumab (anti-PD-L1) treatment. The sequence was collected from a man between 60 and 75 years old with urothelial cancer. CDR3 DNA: TGTGCCTGGAGTAGAGAGGGTTATTCACCCCTCCACTTT. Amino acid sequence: CAWSREGYSPLHF.